The 11 T cell receptor beta chains presented below share a single source sample, sequenced in a study of shared clonotypes between healthy human individuals. TCRdb keeps only in-frame clones here, not all; method: immunoSEQ multiplex PCR. The sample gives more than 900,000 clones, roughly 74% of which show up once; more than 0.55% is in the top ten. Sequenced sample: memory CD4+ T cells from PBMCs. Subset noted: CD45RA-negative fraction. These receptors came from a man between 18 and 29 years old in good health. Some clones in this sample may be carry-over from other donors' samples.

The J gene is TRBJ1-3, the V gene TRBV2; D is unresolved. This CDR3 comprises 17 residues. The ends were cut back, 0 bases at V and 1 base at J, with 13 bases in the middle. Germline V CDR1 and CDR2: SNHLY, FYNNEI. CDR3 sequence: CASSEASWRDSGNTIYF. CDR3 sequence (DNA): TGTGCCAGCAGTGAAGCGTCGTGGAGGGATTCTGGAAACACCATATATTTT.

The rearrangement uses TRBV7-9 and TRBJ1-1; D is uncertain. Trimming took 5 bases from V and 3 from J, leaving 10 bases between them. The CDR3 totals 13 residues. The germline CDR1 and CDR2 sequences are SEHNR and FQNEAQ (reference sequence). For the CDR3, the DNA is TGTGCCAGCAGCCGACTCGGGGACACTGAAGCTTTCTTT. Protein sequence: CASSRLGDTEAFF.

The gene calls are TRBV7-3 and TRBJ2-7; 9 bases agree with TRBD2. There are 15 residues in the CDR3. The germline V gene encodes CDR1 SGHTA and CDR2 FQGTGA. J lost 3 bases, V lost 5 bases, and 8 bases had no gene match. The DNA for the CDR3 is TGTGCCAGCAGCGAGGGGGCTAGCGGGATCTACGAGCAGTACTTC. Its protein is CASSEGASGIYEQYF.

This chain connects TRBV19 to TRBJ1-5, with no clear D. V was cut by 1 base and J by 3 bases, with 10 bases left in between. Germline V gene lookup returns CDR1 LNHDA and CDR2 SQIVND (reference sequence). The CDR3 length is 15 residues. As DNA, the CDR3 is TGTGCCAGTAGTATAGGGTCAACTTTCAATCAGCCCCAGCATTTT. Protein: CASSIGSTFNQPQHF.

This clone was seen only a few times. This chain uses TRBV21-1 with TRBJ1-4; the table's D call TRBD1 went unverified against the DNA. TRBV21-1 is an annotated pseudogene. The CDR3 covers 20 residues. The CDR3 region is CASSKEVETGGPSTNEKLFF. CDR3 nucleotide sequence: TGTGCCAGCAGCAAAGAAGTGGAGACAGGGGGCCCCTCAACTAATGAAAAACTGTTTTTT.

As for this clone: At the DNA level, this CDR3 is encoded by other sequences in the same sample as well. V usage is TRBV5-1 and J usage is TRBJ1-2; 11 bases fit TRBD1. Trimming took 4 bases from V and 4 from J; bases not matched to a gene: 3. CDR3 size: 14 residues. In germline, CDR1 is SGHRS, CDR2 YFSETQ. The CDR3 loop is CASSPGTGGYGYTF. The CDR3 coding sequence is TGCGCCAGCAGCCCCGGGACAGGGGGCTATGGCTACACCTTC.

This clone was detected only once. This chain joins TRBV14 and TRBJ2-3; 8 bases map to TRBD2. The CDR3 extends over 14 amino acids. J lost 3 bases, V lost 4 bases, and 3 bases had no gene match. Germline V gives CDR1 SGHDN, CDR2 FVKESK. The chain's CDR3 is CASSPAGVTDTQYF. The DNA of the CDR3 is TGTGCCAGCAGCCCAGCGGGAGTAACAGATACGCAGTATTTT. Based on the CDR3 plus reference TRBV14 and TRBJ2-3, the full variable domain is EAGVTQFPSHSVIEKGQTVTLRCDPISGHDNLYWYRRVMGKEIKFLLHFVKESKQDESGMPNNRFLAERTGGTYSTLKVQPAELEDSGVYFCASSPAGVTDTQYFGPGTRLTVL.

About this clone itself: Other DNA sequences within the sample encode an identical CDR3. The chain carries TRBV25-1 and TRBJ1-4; 8 bases are shared with TRBD1. CDR3 size: 15 residues. The V gene's germline CDR1 is MGHDK and CDR2 SYGVNS. V trimming: 1 base; J trimming: 8 bases; junction bases outside the gene matches: 6. CDR3 DNA: TGTGCCAGCAGTGAATTGACAGGGGTTCGCGAAAAACTGTTTTTT. Translated: CASSELTGVREKLFF.

The V call is TRBV19, the J call TRBJ1-2; D remains unclear. Trimming pared 9 bases from V and 1 base from J, leaving 12 bases between. The V gene's germline CDR1 is LNHDA and CDR2 SQIVND (reference sequence). This CDR3 is 13 amino acids long. DNA for the CDR3: TGTGCCAGCGCCCTTGACTTTAACTATGGCTACACCTTC. Translated, it gives CASALDFNYGYTF.

The chain combines TRBV27 with TRBJ2-3; the D call may be TRBD1 or TRBD2 (5 bases each). The CDR3 length is 16 residues. V shed 7 bases and J shed 4 bases, with 21 bases lying between them. CDR1 MNHEY and CDR2 SMNVEV come from the germline V gene (reference sequence). The CDR3 nucleotides read TGTGCCAGCACCAGGGTCCGGGAAGGGCTCCCAGATACGCAGTATTTT. Translation gives CASTRVREGLPDTQYF.

This chain links TRBV11-3 with TRBJ2-7, with 8 bases matching TRBD1. V shed 6 bases and J 0 bases; nucleotides not matched to a gene: 7. The CDR3 has 15 residues. CDR1 is SGHNT and CDR2 is YENEEA in the germline V gene. In DNA form, the CDR3 reads TGTGCCAGCAGATTTCGGGACAGGAGCTCCTACGAGCAGTACTTC. Amino acid sequence: CASRFRDRSSYEQYF.